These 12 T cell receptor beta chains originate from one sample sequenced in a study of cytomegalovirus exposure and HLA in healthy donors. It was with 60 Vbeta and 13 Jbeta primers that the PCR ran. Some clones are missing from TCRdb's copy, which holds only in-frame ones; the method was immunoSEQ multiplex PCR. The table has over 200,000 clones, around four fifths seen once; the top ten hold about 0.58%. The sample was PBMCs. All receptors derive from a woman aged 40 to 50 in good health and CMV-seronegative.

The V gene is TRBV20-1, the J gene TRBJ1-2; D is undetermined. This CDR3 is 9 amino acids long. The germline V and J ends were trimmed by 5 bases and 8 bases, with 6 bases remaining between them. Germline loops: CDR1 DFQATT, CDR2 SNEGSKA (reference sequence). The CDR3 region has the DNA TGCAGTGCTCTGTCCGGCTACACCTTC. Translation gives CSALSGYTF.

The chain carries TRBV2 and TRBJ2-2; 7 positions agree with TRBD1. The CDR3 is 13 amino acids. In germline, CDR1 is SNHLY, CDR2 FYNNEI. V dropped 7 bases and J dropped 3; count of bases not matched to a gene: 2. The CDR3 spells CASNRGDTGELFF. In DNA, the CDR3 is TGTGCCAGCAACAGGGGCGACACCGGGGAGCTGTTTTTT.

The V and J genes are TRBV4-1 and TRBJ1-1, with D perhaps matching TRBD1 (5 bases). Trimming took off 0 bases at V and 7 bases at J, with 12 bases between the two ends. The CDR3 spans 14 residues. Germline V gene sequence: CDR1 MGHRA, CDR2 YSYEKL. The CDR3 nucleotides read TGCGCCAGCAGCCAAGAGGAGAAGACAGTTGAAGCTTTCTTT. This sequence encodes CASSQEEKTVEAFF.

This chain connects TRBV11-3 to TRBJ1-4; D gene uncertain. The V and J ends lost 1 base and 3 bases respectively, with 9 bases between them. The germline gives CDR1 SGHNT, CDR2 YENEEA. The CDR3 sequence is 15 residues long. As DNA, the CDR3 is TGTGCCAGCAGCTTAGGGGCAACATCTAATGAAAAACTGTTTTTT. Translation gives CASSLGATSNEKLFF. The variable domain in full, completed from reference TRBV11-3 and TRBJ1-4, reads EAGVVQSPRYKIIEKKQPVAFWCNPISGHNTLYWYLQNLGQGPELLIRYENEEAVDDSQLPKDRFSAERLKGVDSTLKIQPAELGDSAVYLCASSLGATSNEKLFFGSGTQLSVL.

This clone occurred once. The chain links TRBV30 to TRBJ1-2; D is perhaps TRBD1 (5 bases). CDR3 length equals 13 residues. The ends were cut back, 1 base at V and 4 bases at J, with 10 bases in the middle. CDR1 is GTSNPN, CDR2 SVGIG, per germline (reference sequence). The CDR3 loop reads CAWSDQGSYGYTF. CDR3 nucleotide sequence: TGTGCCTGGAGTGACCAGGGATCCTATGGCTACACCTTC.

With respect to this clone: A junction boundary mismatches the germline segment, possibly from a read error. The CDR3 sequence: CANSPHPGITGELFF. The DNA of the CDR3 is TGTGCCAACAGTCCGCATCCAGGGATCACCGGGGAGCTGTTTTTT. V and J are TRBV27 and TRBJ2-2; a weak D match, TRBD1 (5 bases). Germline loops: CDR1 MNHEY, CDR2 SMNVEV (reference sequence). There are 15 residues in the CDR3.

CDR3 nucleotides: TGTGCCAGCATTGGAGACAGCAATCAGCCCCAGCATTTT. Translated, it gives CASIGDSNQPQHF. The chain combines TRBV6-1 with TRBJ1-5; D gene unclear. This CDR3 region has 13 residues. From germline, CDR1 is MNHNS and CDR2 SASEGT. Trimming pared 7 bases from V and 1 base from J, leaving 8 bases between.

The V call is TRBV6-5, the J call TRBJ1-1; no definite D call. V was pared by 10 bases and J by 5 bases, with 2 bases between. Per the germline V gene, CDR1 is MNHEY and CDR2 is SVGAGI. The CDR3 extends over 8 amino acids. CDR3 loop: CATTEAFF. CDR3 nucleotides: TGTGCCACTACTGAAGCTTTCTTT.

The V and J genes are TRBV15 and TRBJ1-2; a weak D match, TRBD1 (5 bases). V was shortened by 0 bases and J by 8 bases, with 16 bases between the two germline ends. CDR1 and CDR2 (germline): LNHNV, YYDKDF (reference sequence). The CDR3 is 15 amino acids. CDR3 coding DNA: TGTGCCACCAGCAGAGAAAGGCAGGGTTCAGAAGGCTACACCTTC. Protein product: CATSRERQGSEGYTF. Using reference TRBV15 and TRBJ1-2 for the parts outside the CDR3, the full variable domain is DAMVIQNPRYQVTQFGKPVTLSCSQTLNHNVMYWYQQKSSQAPKLLFHYYDKDFNNEADTPDNFQSRRPNTSFCFLDIRSPGLGDTAMYLCATSRERQGSEGYTFGSGTRLTVV.

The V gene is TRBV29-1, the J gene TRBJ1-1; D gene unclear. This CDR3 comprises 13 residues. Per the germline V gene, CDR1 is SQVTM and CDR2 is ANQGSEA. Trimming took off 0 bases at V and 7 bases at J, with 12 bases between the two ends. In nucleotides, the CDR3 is TGCAGCGTTGAAGATTCAGAAAAATATGAAGCTTTCTTT. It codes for CSVEDSEKYEAFF.

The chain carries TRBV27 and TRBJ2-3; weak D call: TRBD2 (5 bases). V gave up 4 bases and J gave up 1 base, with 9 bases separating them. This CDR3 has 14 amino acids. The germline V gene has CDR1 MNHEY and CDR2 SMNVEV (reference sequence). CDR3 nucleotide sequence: TGTGCCAGCAGTTCGGGGAGACGCACAGATACGCAGTATTTT. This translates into CASSSGRRTDTQYF.

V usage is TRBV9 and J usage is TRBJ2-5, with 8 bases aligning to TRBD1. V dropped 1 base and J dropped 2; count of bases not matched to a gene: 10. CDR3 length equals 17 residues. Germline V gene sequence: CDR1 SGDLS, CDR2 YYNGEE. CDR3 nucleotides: TGTGCCAGCAGCGTATTCGCCGGGACAGGACCTCAAGAGACCCAGTACTTC. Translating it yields CASSVFAGTGPQETQYF.